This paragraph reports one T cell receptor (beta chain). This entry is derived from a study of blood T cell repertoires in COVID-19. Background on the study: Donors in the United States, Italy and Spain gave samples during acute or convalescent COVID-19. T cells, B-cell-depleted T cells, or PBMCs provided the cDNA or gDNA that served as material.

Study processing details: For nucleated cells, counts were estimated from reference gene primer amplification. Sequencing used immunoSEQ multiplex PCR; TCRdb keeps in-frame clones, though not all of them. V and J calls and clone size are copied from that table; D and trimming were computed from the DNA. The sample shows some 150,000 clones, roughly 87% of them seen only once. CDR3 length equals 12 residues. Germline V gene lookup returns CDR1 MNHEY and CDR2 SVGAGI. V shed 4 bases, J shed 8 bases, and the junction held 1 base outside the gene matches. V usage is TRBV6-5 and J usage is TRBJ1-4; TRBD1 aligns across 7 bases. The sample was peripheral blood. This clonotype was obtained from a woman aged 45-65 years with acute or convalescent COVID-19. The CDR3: CASSWDREKLFF. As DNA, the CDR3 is TGTGCCAGCAGTTGGGACAGAGAAAAACTGTTTTTT.